One and the same sample provided the 17 T cell receptor beta chains below, sequenced in a study of blood T cells in healthy people across ages. With a J-beta primer mix and a sample-barcoded 5' primer, a second PCR ran about 7 to 12 cycles. TCRdb re-called the 5' RACE reads through MiXCR, storing one row per CDR3 protein. The table shows about 580,000 distinct CDR3 sequences, with 47% occurring only once. Sequencing was done on a sample of blood. These receptors were obtained from a man aged 80 or over in good health.

The chain links TRBV20-1 to TRBJ2-1, with TRBD2 identical over 11 bases. Germline CDR1 DFQATT, CDR2 SNEGSKA (reference sequence). CDR3 length: 16 amino acids. The J segment lost 5 bases and the V segment lost 5 bases, leaving 11 bases of the junction unmatched. In DNA form, the CDR3 reads TGCAGTGCTGAGAGGACCGGGACTAGCGGTAACAATGAGCAGTTCTTC. It translates to CSAERTGTSGNNEQFF.

The V gene is TRBV20-1, the J gene TRBJ2-3; 8 nucleotides align to TRBD2. This CDR3 is built from 15 residues. In germline, CDR1 is DFQATT, CDR2 SNEGSKA (reference sequence). V lost 1 base to trimming and J lost 2 bases; unmatched junction nucleotides: 5. This chain's CDR3 is CSARGQLADTDTQYF. CDR3 DNA sequence: TGCAGTGCTAGAGGTCAACTAGCGGACACAGATACGCAGTATTTT.

This clonotype occurred a few times. The chain joins TRBV6-2 or TRBV6-3 to TRBJ2-1; unclear D gene. Trimming pared 2 bases from V and 9 bases from J, leaving 8 bases between. Germline CDR1 reads MNHEY; CDR2 reads SVGEGT. The CDR3 loop spans 12 amino acids. CDR3 DNA sequence: TGTGCCAGCAGTTACCGGTCGACTGAGCAGTTCTTC. It translates to CASSYRSTEQFF.

In this sample, this clonotype turned up a few times. J is TRBJ2-4 and V is TRBV5-6; the D is unclear. V shed 0 bases and J shed 8 bases, with 9 bases lying between them. Germline V gene sequence: CDR1 SGHDT, CDR2 YYEEEE. This CDR3 has 13 amino acids. CDR3 in DNA: TGTGCCAGCAGCTTGGAAAGGGTAGACATTCAGTACTTC. Translating it yields CASSLERVDIQYF.

The chain recombines TRBV28 with TRBJ2-5; D may match TRBD1 or TRBD2 (5 bases each). CDR1 MDHEN and CDR2 SYDVKM come from the germline V gene. The ends were cut back, 6 bases at V and 5 bases at J, with 16 bases in the middle. The CDR3 runs 14 residues. CDR3 bases: TGTGCCAGCAGGGGGCCGGGAATATGGGAGACCCAGTACTTC. It yields the protein CASRGPGIWETQYF.

The CDR3 is CASSQEGTGVFVPPLHF. The CDR3 coding sequence is TGCGCCAGCAGCCAAGAGGGAACAGGGGTCTTCGTACCACCCCTCCACTTT. The chain couples TRBV4-3 to TRBJ1-6, with 7 nucleotides matching TRBD1. CDR1 is LGHNA, CDR2 YSLEER, per germline. V was clipped by 0 bases and J by 11 bases; unmatched bases: 13. CDR3 size: 17 residues.

The table lists this clonotype with a few counts. The rearrangement uses TRBV2 and TRBJ2-3; 7 positions agree with TRBD2. Germline V gene data show CDR1 as SNHLY and CDR2 as FYNNEI. The CDR3 runs to 15 residues. V trimming: 6 bases; J trimming: 4 bases; junction bases outside the gene matches: 10. The CDR3 protein is CASRGVAGAADTQYF. The DNA of the CDR3 is TGTGCCAGCAGGGGAGTTGCGGGAGCGGCAGATACGCAGTATTTT.

As for this clonotype: The junction and the germline gene differ at one end; a read error may be behind it. This chain links TRBV6-6 with TRBJ1-1; perhaps TRBD1 as D (6 bases). The CDR3 length is 12 residues. Per the germline V gene, CDR1 is MNHNY and CDR2 is SVGAGI (reference sequence). The CDR3 bases are TGTGCCAGCAGGACAGGCAACAGTGAAGCTTTCTTT. Protein: CASRTGNSEAFF.

CDR3 DNA sequence: TGCAGTGCTAGAGGGAGGGGAGAAACCTATAATTCACCCCTCCACTTT. As protein: CSARGRGETYNSPLHF. The chain joins TRBV20-1 to TRBJ1-6; tentative D call: TRBD1 (5 bases). The length of the CDR3 is 16 residues. The V end was cut by 1 base, the J end by 2 bases, with 12 bases between. CDR1 is DFQATT, CDR2 SNEGSKA, per germline (reference sequence).

Many counts were recorded for this clonotype. The rearrangement joins TRBV15 to TRBJ2-7, with D unresolved. The CDR3 runs to 15 residues. The V end lost 0 bases, the J end lost 6 bases, and 15 bases lay between the germline ends. Looked up from germline, CDR1 is LNHNV and CDR2 is YYDKDF (reference sequence). In nucleotides, the CDR3 is TGTGCCACCAGCAGAGATATGAGCTATCGAGCCGAGCAGTACTTC. Its protein product is CATSRDMSYRAEQYF.

The chain couples TRBV7-9 to TRBJ2-1; D is ambiguous. CDR1 is SEHNR and CDR2 is FQNEAQ in the germline V gene (reference sequence). CDR3 length equals 14 residues. V gave up 5 bases and J gave up 7 bases, with 15 bases separating them. In nucleotides, the CDR3 is TGTGCCAGCAGCCCGTCGAGCCTCGGGAATGAGCAGTTCTTC. Translating it yields CASSPSSLGNEQFF.

J is TRBJ1-4 and V is TRBV5-5; tentatively, D is TRBD1 (6 bases). CDR1 and CDR2 (germline): SGHKS, YYEKEE (reference sequence). V shed 4 bases and J shed 5 bases, with 15 bases lying between them. This CDR3 contains 15 residues. The CDR3 bases are TGTGCCAGCAGCCCGCAACAGGGAAGGAATGAAAAACTGTTTTTT. Translating it yields CASSPQQGRNEKLFF.

This clonotype was detected only a few times. This chain connects TRBV7-2 to TRBJ2-7, with a tentative D call TRBD2 (5 bases). The germline V and J ends were trimmed by 5 bases and 1 base, with 18 bases remaining between them. Germline lookup yields CDR1 SGHTA and CDR2 FQGNSA. This CDR3 is built from 16 residues. CDR3 in DNA: TGTGCCAGCAGCCCAAATGGACCGAGGGCGTCCTACGAGCAGTACTTC. Amino acids: CASSPNGPRASYEQYF.

J is TRBJ1-2 and V is TRBV15; D gene ambiguous. The CDR3 totals 13 residues. Looked up from germline, CDR1 is LNHNV and CDR2 is YYDKDF (reference sequence). Trimming shortened V by 1 base and J by 8 bases, and 11 bases separated the two germline ends. Here the CDR3 DNA reads TGTGCCACCAGCAGAGTGGGGTCTGGCGGCTACACCTTC. Translated: CATSRVGSGGYTF.

The V gene is TRBV7-2, the J gene TRBJ2-3; 8 bases match TRBD2. The CDR3 covers 15 residues. CDR1 SGHTA and CDR2 FQGNSA come from the germline V gene. The V and J ends lost 1 base and 6 bases, in that order; junction bases with no gene match: 6. This CDR3 reads CASSLVGGGRDTQYF. The CDR3 DNA reads as TGTGCCAGCAGCTTAGTCGGCGGGGGGCGGGATACGCAGTATTTT.

This rearrangement joins TRBV30 to TRBJ1-2, with a tentative D call TRBD1 (6 bases). The CDR3 extends over 14 amino acids. Per the germline V gene, CDR1 is GTSNPN and CDR2 is SVGIG (reference sequence). Between the trimmed V and J ends, which lost 8 bases and 0 bases, there was a span of 16 bases. The CDR3 loop reads CAGEGGTTNYGYTF. CDR3 bases: TGTGCCGGGGAGGGGGGGACAACTAACTATGGCTACACCTTC.

The CDR3 loop reads CASSLLAGRGNEQFF. DNA for the CDR3: TGTGCCAGCAGCTTACTAGCGGGGAGGGGTAATGAGCAGTTCTTC. This chain uses TRBV7-9 with TRBJ2-1; TRBD2 agrees at 9 bases. The CDR3 spans 15 residues. J gave up 7 bases and V 2 bases, and 6 bases lay outside the gene matches. Germline CDR1 is SEHNR and CDR2 is FQNEAQ (reference sequence).